This TCR beta chain was sequenced for a study of shared clonotypes between healthy human individuals. Germline V gives CDR1 KGHSH, CDR2 LQKENI. V was cut by 4 bases and J by 11 bases, with 23 bases left in between. The CDR3 contains 15 residues. Measured with immunoSEQ multiplex PCR; TCRdb has only the in-frame clones, and not every one. In the table there are millions of clones, just over 90% of which are singletons. The material sequenced was naive CD4+ T cells sorted from blood. The subset was: CD45RA+ positively selected. The TCR comes from a man aged 18 to 35 in good health. The chain is built from TRBV18 and TRBJ1-2, with D tentatively TRBD1 (6 bases). DNA for the CDR3: TGTGCCAGCTCACTCGGCACAGGGTTGTGGACTGTTTACACCTTC. Translating gives CASSLGTGLWTVYTF.